Shown below are 2 T cell receptor beta chains from a single sample sequenced in a study of T cells in Graves' hyperthyroidism and ophthalmopathy. The source material, RNA transcripts, was used to amplify TCR beta CDR3 regions. Primed by the HTBI set, a first-round RT-PCR was run on the TCR CDR3. TCRdb recomputed calls from the multiplex PCR reads with MiXCR, one row per CDR3 protein. Of a few hundred thousand distinct CDR3 sequences listed, about 15% are singletons. Sequencing was performed on blood. All receptors derive from a woman aged 18-29 years with Graves' hyperthyroidism.

This clonotype has just a few counts. The V and J genes are TRBV5-1 and TRBJ2-1; 8 bases fit TRBD2. Losses at the gene ends were 0 bases for V and 4 bases for J; bases not matched to a gene: 9. The length of the CDR3 is 17 residues. Germline V CDR1 and CDR2: SGHRS, YFSETQ. CDR3 loop: CASSLVGGALLYNEQFF. The CDR3 region has the DNA TGCGCCAGCAGCTTGGTCGGGGGGGCTTTGCTTTACAATGAGCAGTTCTTC.

This clonotype was detected many times. The chain uses TRBV18 and TRBJ1-2; tentative D call: TRBD1 (5 bases). This CDR3 region has 14 residues. Germline CDR1 reads KGHSH; CDR2 reads LQKENI. Trimming stripped 4 bases from V and 2 bases from J, with 11 bases between. CDR3 DNA: TGTGCCAGCTCACAAGGGACTCCAAACTATGGCTACACCTTC. Its protein is CASSQGTPNYGYTF.